This TCR beta chain originates from a study of CD8 T cells in Susac syndrome (dated by TCRdb to about 2019). As for the study more broadly: Of the Susac syndrome patients who were sequenced, 8 or 9 were in clinical remission while roughly six had clinically active disease. At blood withdrawal, Susac syndrome patients were therapy-naive, treated with corticosteroids (with IVIg additionally given to some), or treated with IVIg alone. The study used repertoire sequencing to test whether antigen drove CD8+ T cell activation and differentiation in Susac syndrome.

This clonotype was counted between two and nine times. Its antigen remains unidentified. Base qualities were left out, and no much larger clone turns up one base away. CDR1 and CDR2 are read off the germline V gene as SQVTM and ANQGSEA. The CDR3 starts with the cysteine, ends with the phenylalanine, and has 12 residues. This entry keeps only the CDR3 DNA: 36 bases, framed from base 1. V lost 0 bases and J lost 11 bases; the stretch between them is 13 bases long. RNA was extracted using the RNeasy kit, and about 0.5 to 1 ug of the RNA was reverse transcribed with random hexamers. The immunoSEQ multiplex PCR assay, which covers 54 Vbeta and 13 Jbeta segments, was used to amplify TCR beta CDR3 regions. To correct PCR amplification bias, a synthetic template baseline was used for both primer optimization and computational correction. The source study handled its data this way. Reads were assigned to V, D and J genes according to IMGT and analyzed in immunoSEQ Analyzer, with only productive sequences retained. Clonality was computed as one minus Shannon entropy normalized by log2 of the number of productive unique sequences. For each patient and control, public and private clones were evaluated among the 100 most prevalent clones. Susac-specific clones were defined as absent from healthy and MS cohorts, about 1,100 published viral clones and other ImmuneACCESS disease sequences. TCRdb ran its own pipeline on the public reads, namely fastp trimming at Q25 and MiXCR clone calling, and kept in-frame beta chains. Under each unique CDR3 protein, matching rows form one entry showing the most common genes and DNA. TCRdb's processing, not the authors', yielded these V and J calls. The sample table shows around 230,000 distinct CDR3 sequences, and around 96% are seen once. The ten largest clones capture approximately 0.094% of the sample.

Peripheral blood CD8+ and CD4+ T cells from healthy donors, Susac syndrome patients and multiple sclerosis patients were profiled by high-throughput TCR beta sequencing. The Susac syndrome patients fulfilled recently defined diagnostic criteria for either definite or probable disease. Bulk CD8+ and CD4+ T cells were purified magnetically by negative isolation, whereas CD8+ TEMRA cells were enriched by FACS. Blood was drawn into EDTA tubes, processed within 24 hours, and PBMCs were isolated by density gradient centrifugation. PBMCs intended for TCR sequencing were cryopreserved in liquid nitrogen and were subsequently thawed in a 37 degrees C water bath. Purity of sorted or isolated CD4+, CD8+ and CD8+ TEMRA cells was at least 90%. What the research found in general, with its limitations: In patients with Susac syndrome, the CD4+ T cell repertoire showed no detectable clonal expansion. The TCR sequencing and HLA analysis was acknowledged to have included a relatively small number of individuals.

Material for sequencing was CD4+ T cells from PBMCs. The sequence derives from a human donor with Susac syndrome. The V gene is TRBV29-1 and the J gene is TRBJ2-5, with a weak D call of TRBD1 (6 bases match). The CDR3 here reads CSVEDPGQPQYF. In nucleotide form, the sequence is TGCAGCGTTGAAGATCCCGGACAGCCTCAGTACTTC.